This T cell receptor beta chain derives from a study of shared clonotypes between healthy human individuals. About the research overall: Three CD4 naive, three CD4 memory, two CD8 naive and one CD8 memory plate were used per donor. General study points: In this cohort, only blood was sampled, and tissue repertoires likely differ. The low donor count limited represented genetic and exposure-history diversity. Naive subsets, compared against memory subsets, generally had larger estimated richness values.

Clones were read by immunoSEQ multiplex PCR, and TCRdb kept only the in-frame ones, dropping some. The repertoire holds more than 400,000 clones, 95% to 96% seen once, with approximately 0.06% in the top ten. CDR3 length: 15 amino acids. Germline assignment: CDR1 LNHDA and CDR2 SQIVND (reference sequence). Trimming cost V 1 base and J 5 bases; bases outside gene matches: 6. As regards this clone: Its specificity is not known.

The receptor's source is a woman in her twenties or thirties in good health. The rearrangement joins TRBV19 to TRBJ1-1; 8 bases agree with TRBD1. Source material: naive CD4+ T cells sorted from blood. Subset: CD45RA+ positively selected. The CDR3 DNA follows: TGTGCCAGTAGTATAGGGCAGGGGGCGAGAACTGAAGCTTTCTTT. It encodes CASSIGQGARTEAFF.